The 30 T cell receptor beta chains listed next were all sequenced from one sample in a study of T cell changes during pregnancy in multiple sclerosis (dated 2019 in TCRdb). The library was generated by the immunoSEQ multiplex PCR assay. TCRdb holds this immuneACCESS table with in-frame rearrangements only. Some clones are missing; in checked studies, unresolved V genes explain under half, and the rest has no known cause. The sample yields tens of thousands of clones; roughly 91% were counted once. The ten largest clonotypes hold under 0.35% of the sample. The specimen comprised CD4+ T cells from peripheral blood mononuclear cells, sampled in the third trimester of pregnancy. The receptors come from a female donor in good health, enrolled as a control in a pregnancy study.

The CDR3 is CASSLNLPRTTGKLFF. CDR3 bases: TGTGCCAGCAGCCTCAATTTACCAAGAACAACAGGGAAACTGTTTTTT. This sequence joins TRBV7-9 and TRBJ1-4; weak D call: TRBD1 (6 bases). Germline V lookup: CDR1 SEHNR, CDR2 FQNEAQ (reference sequence). The CDR3 has 16 amino acids. Between the trimmed V and J ends, which lost 5 bases and 11 bases, there was a span of 24 bases.

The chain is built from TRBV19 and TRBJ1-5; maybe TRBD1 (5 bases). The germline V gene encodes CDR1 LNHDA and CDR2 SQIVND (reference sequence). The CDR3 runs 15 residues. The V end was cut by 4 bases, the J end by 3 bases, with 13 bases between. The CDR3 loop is CASSKGRAHNQPQHF. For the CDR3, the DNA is TGTGCCAGTAGTAAAGGCAGGGCCCACAATCAGCCCCAGCATTTT.

The CDR3 bases are TGTGCCAGCACCATTAGGGACAGGGGAGGATATGGCTACACCTTC. This gives the protein CASTIRDRGGYGYTF. The rearrangement joins TRBV6-5 to TRBJ1-2; 10 positions match TRBD1. CDR3 length: 15 amino acids. The trim removed 7 bases at V and 5 bases at J, leaving 10 bases unmatched. Germline CDR1 reads MNHEY; CDR2 reads SVGAGI.

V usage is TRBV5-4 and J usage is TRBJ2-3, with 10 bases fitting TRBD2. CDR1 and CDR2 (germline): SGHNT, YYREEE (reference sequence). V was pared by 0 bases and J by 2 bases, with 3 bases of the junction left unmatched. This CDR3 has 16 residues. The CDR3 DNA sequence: TGTGCCAGCAGCTTGGGGCTAGCGGGGGTCACAGATACGCAGTATTTT. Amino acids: CASSLGLAGVTDTQYF.

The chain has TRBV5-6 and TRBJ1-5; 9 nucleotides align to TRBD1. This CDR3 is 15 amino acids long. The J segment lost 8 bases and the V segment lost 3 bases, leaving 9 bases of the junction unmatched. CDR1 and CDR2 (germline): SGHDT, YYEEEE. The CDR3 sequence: CASSYRTGASEPQHF. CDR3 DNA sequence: TGTGCCAGCAGCTACCGGACAGGGGCTTCGGAGCCCCAGCATTTT.

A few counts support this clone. In DNA, the CDR3 is TGTGCCAGCAGCCCCGGGGACAGCAAAGCAGGCTATGGCTACACCTTC. Its translation: CASSPGDSKAGYGYTF. The rearrangement uses TRBV7-3 and TRBJ1-2, with 7 bases aligning to TRBD1. Germline CDR1 is SGHTA and CDR2 is FQGTGA. Trimming cost V 5 bases and J 4 bases; bases outside gene matches: 13. The CDR3 contains 16 residues.

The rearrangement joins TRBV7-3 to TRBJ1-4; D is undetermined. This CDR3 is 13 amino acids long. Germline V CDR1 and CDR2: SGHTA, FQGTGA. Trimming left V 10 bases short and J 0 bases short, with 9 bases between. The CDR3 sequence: CANFHPTNEKLFF. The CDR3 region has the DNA TGTGCCAACTTTCATCCAACTAATGAAAAACTGTTTTTT.

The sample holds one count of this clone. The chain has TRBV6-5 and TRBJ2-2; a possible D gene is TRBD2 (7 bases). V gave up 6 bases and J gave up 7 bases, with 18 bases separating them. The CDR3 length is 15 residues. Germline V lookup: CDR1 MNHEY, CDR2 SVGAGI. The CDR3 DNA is TGTGCCAGCAGGCCAAGTTGGGGGGGACACGGGGAGCTGTTTTTT. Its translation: CASRPSWGGHGELFF.

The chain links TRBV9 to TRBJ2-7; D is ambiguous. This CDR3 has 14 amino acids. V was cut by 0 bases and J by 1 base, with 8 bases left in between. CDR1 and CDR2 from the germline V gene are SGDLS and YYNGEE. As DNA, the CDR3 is TGTGCCAGCAGCGTAGAAGATCGGTCCTACGAGCAGTACTTC. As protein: CASSVEDRSYEQYF.

As DNA, the CDR3 is TGTGCCACCAGCAGAGACGGGACAGGGGCCTTTTATGGCTACACCTTC. As protein: CATSRDGTGAFYGYTF. This rearrangement joins TRBV15 to TRBJ1-2; the match to TRBD1 covers 10 bases. There are 16 residues in the CDR3. Germline lookup yields CDR1 LNHNV and CDR2 YYDKDF (reference sequence). The J segment lost 5 bases and the V segment lost 0 bases, leaving 6 bases of the junction unmatched.

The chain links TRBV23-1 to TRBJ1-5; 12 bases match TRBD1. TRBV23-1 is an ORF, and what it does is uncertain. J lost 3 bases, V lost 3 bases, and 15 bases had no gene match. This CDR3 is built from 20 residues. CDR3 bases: TGCGCCAGCAGTCACCCTCCTTCGGGGACAGGGGGCTGGAACAATCAGCCCCAGCATTTT. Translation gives CASSHPPSGTGGWNNQPQHF.

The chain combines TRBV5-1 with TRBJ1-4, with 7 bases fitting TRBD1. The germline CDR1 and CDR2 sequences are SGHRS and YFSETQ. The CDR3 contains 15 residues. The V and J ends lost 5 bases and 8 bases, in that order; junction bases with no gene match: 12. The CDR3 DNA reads TGCGCCAGCAGGCGTACAGGGGCATCAGGGGAAAAACTGTTTTTT. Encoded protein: CASRRTGASGEKLFF.

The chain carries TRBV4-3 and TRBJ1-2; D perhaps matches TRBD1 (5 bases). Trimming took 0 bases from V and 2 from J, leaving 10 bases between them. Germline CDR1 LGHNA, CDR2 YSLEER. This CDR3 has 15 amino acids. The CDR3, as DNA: TGCGCCAGCAGCCAAGATGGGAAGGGGAACTATGGCTACACCTTC. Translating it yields CASSQDGKGNYGYTF.

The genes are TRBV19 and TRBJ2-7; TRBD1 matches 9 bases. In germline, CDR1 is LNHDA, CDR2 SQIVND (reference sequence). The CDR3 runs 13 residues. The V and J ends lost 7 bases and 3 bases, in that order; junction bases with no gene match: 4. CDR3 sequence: CASTRTGDYEQYF. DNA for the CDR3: TGTGCCAGTACCCGGACAGGGGACTACGAGCAGTACTTC.

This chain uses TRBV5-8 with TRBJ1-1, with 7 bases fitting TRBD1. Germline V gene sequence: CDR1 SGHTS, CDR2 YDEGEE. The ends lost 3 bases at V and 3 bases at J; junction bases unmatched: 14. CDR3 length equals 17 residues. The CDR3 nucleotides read TGTGCCAGCAGCTCAGGACAGGCCAAGCTCCGGGACACTGAAGCTTTCTTT. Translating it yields CASSSGQAKLRDTEAFF.

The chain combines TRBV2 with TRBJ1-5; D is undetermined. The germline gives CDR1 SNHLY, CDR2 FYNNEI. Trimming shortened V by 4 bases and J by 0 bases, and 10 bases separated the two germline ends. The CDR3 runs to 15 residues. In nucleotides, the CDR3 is TGTGCCAGCAGTGGGCCACGCCATAGCAATCAGCCCCAGCATTTT. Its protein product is CASSGPRHSNQPQHF.

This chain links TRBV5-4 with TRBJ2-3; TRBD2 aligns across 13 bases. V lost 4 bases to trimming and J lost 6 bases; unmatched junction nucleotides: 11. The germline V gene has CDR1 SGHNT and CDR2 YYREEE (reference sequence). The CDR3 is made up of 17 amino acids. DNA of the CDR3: TGTGCCAGCAGCGATCGACGACTAGCGGGGGGCCGGGATACGCAGTATTTT. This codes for CASSDRRLAGGRDTQYF.

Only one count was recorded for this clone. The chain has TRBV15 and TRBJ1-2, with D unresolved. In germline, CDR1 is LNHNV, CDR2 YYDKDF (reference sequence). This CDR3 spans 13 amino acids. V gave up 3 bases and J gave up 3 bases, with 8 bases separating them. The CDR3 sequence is CATSRTKDYGYTF. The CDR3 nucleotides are TGTGCCACCAGCAGGACAAAGGACTATGGCTACACCTTC.

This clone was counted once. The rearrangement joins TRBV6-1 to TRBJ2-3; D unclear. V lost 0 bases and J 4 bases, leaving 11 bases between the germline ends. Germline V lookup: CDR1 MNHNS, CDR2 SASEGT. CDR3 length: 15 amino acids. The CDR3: CASSEAVGVPDTQYF. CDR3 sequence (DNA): TGTGCCAGCAGTGAAGCGGTTGGAGTCCCAGATACGCAGTATTTT.

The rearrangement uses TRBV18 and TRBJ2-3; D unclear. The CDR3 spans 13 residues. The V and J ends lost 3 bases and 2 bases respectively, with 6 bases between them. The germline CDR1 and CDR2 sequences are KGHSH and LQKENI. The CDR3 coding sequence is TGTGCCAGCTCACCGGCATCCACAGATACGCAGTATTTT. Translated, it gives CASSPASTDTQYF.

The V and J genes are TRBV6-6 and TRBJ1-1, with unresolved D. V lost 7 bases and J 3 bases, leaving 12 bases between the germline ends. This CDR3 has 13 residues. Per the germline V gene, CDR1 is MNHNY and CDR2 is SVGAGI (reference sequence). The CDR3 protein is CASNSDGDTEAFF. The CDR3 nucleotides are TGTGCCAGCAACTCTGACGGGGACACTGAAGCTTTCTTT.

The CDR3 spells CASGSSGDTQYF. CDR3 DNA: TGTGCTAGTGGTTCCTCGGGGGATACGCAGTATTTT. This rearrangement joins TRBV12-5 to TRBJ2-3, with D perhaps matching TRBD2 (5 bases). The V end lost 4 bases, the J end lost 6 bases, and 8 bases lay between the germline ends. This CDR3 has 12 amino acids. Germline V gene lookup returns CDR1 LGHNT and CDR2 FRNRAP.

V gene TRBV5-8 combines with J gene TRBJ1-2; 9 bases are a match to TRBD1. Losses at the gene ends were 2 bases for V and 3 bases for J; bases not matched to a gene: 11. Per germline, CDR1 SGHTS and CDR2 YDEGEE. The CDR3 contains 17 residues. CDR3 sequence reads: CASSLIDTGGDDYGYTF. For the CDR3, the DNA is TGTGCCAGCAGCTTAATAGACACAGGGGGCGATGACTATGGCTACACCTTC.

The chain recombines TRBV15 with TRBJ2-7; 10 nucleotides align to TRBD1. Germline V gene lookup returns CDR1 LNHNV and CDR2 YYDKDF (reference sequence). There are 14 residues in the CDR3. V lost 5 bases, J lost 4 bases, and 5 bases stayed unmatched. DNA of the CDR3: TGTGCCACCAGCCAACGGGACAGGGGTTACGAGCAGTACTTC. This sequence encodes CATSQRDRGYEQYF.

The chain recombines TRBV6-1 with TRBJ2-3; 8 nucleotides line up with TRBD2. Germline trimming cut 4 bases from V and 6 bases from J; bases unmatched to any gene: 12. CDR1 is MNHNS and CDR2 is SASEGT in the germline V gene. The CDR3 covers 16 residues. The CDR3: CASSAGPGGAEDTQYF. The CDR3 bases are TGTGCCAGCAGTGCCGGCCCCGGGGGGGCGGAGGATACGCAGTATTTT.

CDR3 sequence reads: CASSQEGQAVYGYTF. DNA for the CDR3: TGCGCCAGCAGCCAAGAGGGGCAGGCGGTGTATGGCTACACCTTC. V is TRBV4-3 and J is TRBJ1-2; perhaps TRBD1 as D (5 bases). The CDR3 covers 15 residues. V dropped 0 bases and J dropped 5 bases, with 13 bases sitting between them. Germline assignment: CDR1 LGHNA and CDR2 YSLEER.

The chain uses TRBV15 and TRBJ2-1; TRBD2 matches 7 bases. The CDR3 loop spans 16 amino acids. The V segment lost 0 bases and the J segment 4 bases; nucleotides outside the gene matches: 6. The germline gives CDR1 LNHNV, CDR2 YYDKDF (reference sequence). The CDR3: CATSRDVAGVYNEQFF. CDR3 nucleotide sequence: TGTGCCACCAGCAGAGACGTTGCGGGGGTTTACAATGAGCAGTTCTTC.

In nucleotides, the CDR3 is TGTGCCAGCAGCGTAGGTTTGGGACAGGGGGCCATAGATACGCAGTATTTT. Translated: CASSVGLGQGAIDTQYF. The chain has TRBV9 and TRBJ2-3, with 12 nucleotides matching TRBD1. The junction had 7 bases not matched to a gene; V was cut back by 0 bases and J by 5 bases. The CDR3 extends over 17 amino acids. Germline V gives CDR1 SGDLS, CDR2 YYNGEE. Full variable domain (rest looked up from reference TRBV9 and TRBJ2-3): DSGVTQTPKHLITATGQRVTLRCSPRSGDLSVYWYQQSLDQGLQFLIQYYNGEERAKGNILERFSAQQFPDLHSELNLSSLELGDSALYFCASSVGLGQGAIDTQYFGPGTRLTVL.

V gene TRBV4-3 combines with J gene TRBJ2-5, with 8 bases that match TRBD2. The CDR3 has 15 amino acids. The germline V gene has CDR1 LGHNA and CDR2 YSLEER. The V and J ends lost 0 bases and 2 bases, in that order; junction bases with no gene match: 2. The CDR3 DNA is TGCGCCAGCAGCCAAGAAGGGACTAGACAAGAGACCCAGTACTTC. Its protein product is CASSQEGTRQETQYF.

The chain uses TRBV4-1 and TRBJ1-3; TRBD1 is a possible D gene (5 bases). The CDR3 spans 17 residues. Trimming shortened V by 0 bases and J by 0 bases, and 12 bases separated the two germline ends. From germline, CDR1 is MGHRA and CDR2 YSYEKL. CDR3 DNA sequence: TGCGCCAGCAGCCAAGAGGGCAGGGTGAGCTCTGGAAACACCATATATTTT. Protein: CASSQEGRVSSGNTIYF.